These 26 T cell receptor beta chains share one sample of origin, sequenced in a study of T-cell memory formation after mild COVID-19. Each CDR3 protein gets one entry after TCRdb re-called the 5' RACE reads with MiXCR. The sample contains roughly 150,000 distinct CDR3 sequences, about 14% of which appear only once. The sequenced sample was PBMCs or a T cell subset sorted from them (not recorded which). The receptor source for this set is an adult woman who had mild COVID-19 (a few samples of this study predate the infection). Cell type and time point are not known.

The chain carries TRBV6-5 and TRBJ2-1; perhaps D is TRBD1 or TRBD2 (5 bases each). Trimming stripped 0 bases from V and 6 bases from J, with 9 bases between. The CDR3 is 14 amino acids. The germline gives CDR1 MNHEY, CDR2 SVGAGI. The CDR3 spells CASSYSGTVNEQFF. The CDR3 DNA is TGTGCCAGCAGTTACTCTGGGACGGTCAATGAGCAGTTCTTC.

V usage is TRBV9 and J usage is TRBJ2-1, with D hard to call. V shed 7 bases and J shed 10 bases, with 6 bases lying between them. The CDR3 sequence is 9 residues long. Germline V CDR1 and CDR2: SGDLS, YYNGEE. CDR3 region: CASGREQFF. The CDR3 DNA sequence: TGTGCCAGCGGACGAGAGCAGTTCTTC.

CDR3 DNA sequence: TGCGCCAGCATCCCTATAGCGGGGGACACAGATACGCAGTATTTT. As protein: CASIPIAGDTDTQYF. The chain couples TRBV5-1 to TRBJ2-3, with 9 bases fitting TRBD2. The CDR3 sequence is 15 residues long. CDR1 SGHRS and CDR2 YFSETQ come from the germline V gene. V lost 6 bases to trimming and J lost 2 bases; unmatched junction nucleotides: 7.

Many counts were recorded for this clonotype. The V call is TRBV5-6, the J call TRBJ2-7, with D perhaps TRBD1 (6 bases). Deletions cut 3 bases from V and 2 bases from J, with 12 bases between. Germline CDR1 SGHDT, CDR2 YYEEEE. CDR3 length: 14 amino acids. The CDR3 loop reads CASSYGQNTYEQYF. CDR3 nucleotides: TGTGCCAGCAGCTATGGACAGAATACCTACGAGCAGTACTTC.

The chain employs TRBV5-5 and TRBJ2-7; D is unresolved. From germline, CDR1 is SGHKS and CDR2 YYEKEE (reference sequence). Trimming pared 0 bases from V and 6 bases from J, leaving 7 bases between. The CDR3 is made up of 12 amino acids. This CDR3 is CASSLGRLEQYF. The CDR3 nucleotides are TGTGCCAGCAGCTTGGGCCGCCTCGAGCAGTACTTC. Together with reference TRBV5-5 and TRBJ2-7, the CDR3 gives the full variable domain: DAGVTQSPTHLIKTRGQQVTLRCSPISGHKSVSWYQQVLGQGPQFIFQYYEKEERGRGNFPDRFSARQFPNYSSELNVNALLLGDSALYLCASSLGRLEQYFGPGTRLTVT.

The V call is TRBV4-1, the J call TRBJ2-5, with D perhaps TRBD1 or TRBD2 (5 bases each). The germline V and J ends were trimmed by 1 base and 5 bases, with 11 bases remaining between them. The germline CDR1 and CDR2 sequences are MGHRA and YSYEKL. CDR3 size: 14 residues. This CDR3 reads CASSQGPGTETQYF. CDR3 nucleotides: TGCGCCAGCAGCCAAGGACCCGGGACGGAGACCCAGTACTTC.

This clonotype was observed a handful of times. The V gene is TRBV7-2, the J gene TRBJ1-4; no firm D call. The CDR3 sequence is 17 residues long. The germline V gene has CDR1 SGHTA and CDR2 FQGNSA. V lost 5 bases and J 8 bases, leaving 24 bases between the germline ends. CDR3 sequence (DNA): TGTGCCAGCAGCCTCTCCCCCGCGGGTCGTCTAGGAGAAAAACTGTTTTTT. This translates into CASSLSPAGRLGEKLFF.

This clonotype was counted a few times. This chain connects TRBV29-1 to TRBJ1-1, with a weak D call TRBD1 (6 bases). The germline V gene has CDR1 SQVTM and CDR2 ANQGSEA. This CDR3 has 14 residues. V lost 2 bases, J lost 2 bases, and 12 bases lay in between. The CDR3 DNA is TGCAGCGTTGAAAGCGGGACACTCAACACTGAAGCTTTCTTT. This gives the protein CSVESGTLNTEAFF.

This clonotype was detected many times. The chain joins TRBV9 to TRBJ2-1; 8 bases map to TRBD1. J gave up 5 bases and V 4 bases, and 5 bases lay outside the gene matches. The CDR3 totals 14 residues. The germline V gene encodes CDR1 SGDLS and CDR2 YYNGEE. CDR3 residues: CASSPRTGNNEQFF. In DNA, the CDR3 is TGTGCCAGCAGCCCCCGGACAGGGAACAATGAGCAGTTCTTC.

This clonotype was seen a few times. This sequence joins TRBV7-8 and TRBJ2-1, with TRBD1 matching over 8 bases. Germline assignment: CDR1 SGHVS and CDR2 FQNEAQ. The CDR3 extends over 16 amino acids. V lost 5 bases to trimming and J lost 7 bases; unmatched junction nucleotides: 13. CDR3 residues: CASSPLLGQATNEQFF. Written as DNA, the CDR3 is TGTGCCAGCAGCCCCCTCCTGGGACAGGCTACTAATGAGCAGTTCTTC.

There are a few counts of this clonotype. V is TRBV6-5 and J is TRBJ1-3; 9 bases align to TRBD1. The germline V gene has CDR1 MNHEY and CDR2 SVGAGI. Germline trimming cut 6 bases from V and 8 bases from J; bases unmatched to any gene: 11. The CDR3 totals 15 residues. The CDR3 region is CASSLRRDRVYTIYF. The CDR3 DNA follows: TGTGCCAGCAGCCTCCGACGGGACAGGGTGTACACCATATATTTT.

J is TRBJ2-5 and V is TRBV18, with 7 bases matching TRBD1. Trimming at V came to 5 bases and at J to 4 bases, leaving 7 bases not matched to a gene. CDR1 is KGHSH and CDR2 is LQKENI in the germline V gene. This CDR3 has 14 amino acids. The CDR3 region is CASSGQETRETQYF. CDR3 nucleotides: TGTGCCAGCTCAGGACAGGAGACAAGAGAGACCCAGTACTTC.

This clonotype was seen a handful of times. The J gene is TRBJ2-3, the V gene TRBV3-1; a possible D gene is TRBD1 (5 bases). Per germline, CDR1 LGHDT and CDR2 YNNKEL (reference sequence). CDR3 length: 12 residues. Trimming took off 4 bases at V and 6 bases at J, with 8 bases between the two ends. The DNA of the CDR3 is TGTGCCAGCAGCCCAGGGCCCGATACGCAGTATTTT. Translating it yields CASSPGPDTQYF.

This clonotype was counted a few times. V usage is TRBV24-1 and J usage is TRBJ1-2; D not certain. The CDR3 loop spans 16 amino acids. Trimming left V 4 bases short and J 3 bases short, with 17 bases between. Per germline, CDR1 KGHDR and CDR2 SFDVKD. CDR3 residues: CATSDLPEGLDYGYTF. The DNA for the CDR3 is TGTGCCACCAGTGACTTGCCGGAGGGTTTGGACTATGGCTACACCTTC.

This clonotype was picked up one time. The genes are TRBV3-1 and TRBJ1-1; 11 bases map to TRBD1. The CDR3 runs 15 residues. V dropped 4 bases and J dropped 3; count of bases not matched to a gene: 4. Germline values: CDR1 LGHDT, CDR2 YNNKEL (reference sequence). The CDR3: CASSRRDRGDTEAFF. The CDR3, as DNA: TGTGCCAGCAGCCGTAGGGACAGGGGGGACACTGAAGCTTTCTTT.

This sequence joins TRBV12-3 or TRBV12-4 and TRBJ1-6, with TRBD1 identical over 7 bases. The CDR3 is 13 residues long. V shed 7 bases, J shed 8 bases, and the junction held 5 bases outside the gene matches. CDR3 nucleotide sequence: TGTGCCAGCACCCGACAGGGTCATTCACCCCTCCACTTT. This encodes CASTRQGHSPLHF.

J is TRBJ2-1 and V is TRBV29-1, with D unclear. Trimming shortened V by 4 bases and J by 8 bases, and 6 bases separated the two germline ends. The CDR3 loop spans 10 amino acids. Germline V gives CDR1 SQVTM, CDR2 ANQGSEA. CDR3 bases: TGCAGCGTTGGGCGGTATGAGCAGTTCTTC. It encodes CSVGRYEQFF.

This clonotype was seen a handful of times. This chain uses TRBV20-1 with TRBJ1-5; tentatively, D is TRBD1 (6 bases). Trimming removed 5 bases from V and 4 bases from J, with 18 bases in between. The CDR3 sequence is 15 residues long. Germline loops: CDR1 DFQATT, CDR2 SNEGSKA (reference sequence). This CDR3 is CSASPGQRVNQPQHF. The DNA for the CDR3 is TGCAGTGCTTCCCCCGGACAGAGGGTAAATCAGCCCCAGCATTTT.

CDR3 loop: CASGEAPVGEQFF. In nucleotides, the CDR3 is TGTGCCAGCGGTGAGGCGCCTGTGGGTGAGCAGTTCTTC. The chain couples TRBV11-3 to TRBJ2-1; no reliable D call. Trimming cost V 8 bases and J 9 bases, with 17 bases left between them. The CDR3 is 13 amino acids. Germline CDR1 and CDR2: SGHNT and YENEEA.

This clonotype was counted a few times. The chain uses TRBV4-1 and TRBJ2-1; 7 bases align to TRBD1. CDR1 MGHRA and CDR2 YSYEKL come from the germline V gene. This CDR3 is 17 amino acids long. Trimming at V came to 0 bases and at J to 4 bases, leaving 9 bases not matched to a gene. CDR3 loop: CASSQESGQGVYNEQFF. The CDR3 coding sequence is TGCGCCAGCAGCCAAGAGTCGGGTCAGGGGGTATACAATGAGCAGTTCTTC.

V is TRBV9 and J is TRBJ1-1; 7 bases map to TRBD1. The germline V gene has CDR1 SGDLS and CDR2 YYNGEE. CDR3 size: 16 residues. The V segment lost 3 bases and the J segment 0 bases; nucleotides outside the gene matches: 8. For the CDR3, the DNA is TGTGCCAGCAGCGCGGGACAGCTAGACATGAACACTGAAGCTTTCTTT. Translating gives CASSAGQLDMNTEAFF.

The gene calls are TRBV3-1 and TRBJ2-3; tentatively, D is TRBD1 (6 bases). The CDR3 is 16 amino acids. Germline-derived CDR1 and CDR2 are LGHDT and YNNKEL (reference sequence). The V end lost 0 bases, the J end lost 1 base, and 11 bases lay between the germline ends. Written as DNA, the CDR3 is TGTGCCAGCAGCCAAGAGAGGGGGATGGGCACAGATACGCAGTATTTT. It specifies CASSQERGMGTDTQYF.

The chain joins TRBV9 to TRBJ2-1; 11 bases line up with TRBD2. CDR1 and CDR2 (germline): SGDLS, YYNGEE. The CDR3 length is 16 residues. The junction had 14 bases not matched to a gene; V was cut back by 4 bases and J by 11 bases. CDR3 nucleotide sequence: TGTGCCAGCAGCCCCGAAGGGACTAGCGGTACACCCCAGCAGTTCTTC. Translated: CASSPEGTSGTPQQFF.

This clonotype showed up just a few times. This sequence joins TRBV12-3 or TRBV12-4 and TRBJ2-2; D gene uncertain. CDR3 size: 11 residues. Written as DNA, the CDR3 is TGTGCGCTGGGTGCGGCGGGGGAGCTGTTTTTT. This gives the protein CALGAAGELFF.

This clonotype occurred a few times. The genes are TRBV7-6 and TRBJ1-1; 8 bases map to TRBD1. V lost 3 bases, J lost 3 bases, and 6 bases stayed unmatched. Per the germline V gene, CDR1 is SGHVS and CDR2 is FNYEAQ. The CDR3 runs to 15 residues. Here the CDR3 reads CASSLGTGRDTEAFF. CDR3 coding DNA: TGTGCCAGCAGCTTGGGGACAGGTAGGGACACTGAAGCTTTCTTT.

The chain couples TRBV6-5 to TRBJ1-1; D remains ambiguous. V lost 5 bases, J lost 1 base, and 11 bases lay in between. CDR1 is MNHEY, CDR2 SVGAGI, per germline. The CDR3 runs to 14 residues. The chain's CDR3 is CASSPAWGNTEAFF. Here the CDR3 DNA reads TGTGCCAGCAGTCCGGCTTGGGGGAACACTGAAGCTTTCTTT.